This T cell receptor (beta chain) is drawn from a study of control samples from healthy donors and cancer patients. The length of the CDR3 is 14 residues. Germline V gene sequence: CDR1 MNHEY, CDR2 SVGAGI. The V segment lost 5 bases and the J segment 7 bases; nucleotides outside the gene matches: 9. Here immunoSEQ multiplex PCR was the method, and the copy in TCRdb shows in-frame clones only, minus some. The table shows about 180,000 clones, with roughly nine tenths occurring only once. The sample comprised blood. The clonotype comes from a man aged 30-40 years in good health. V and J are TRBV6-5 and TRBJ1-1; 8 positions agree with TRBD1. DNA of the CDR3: TGTGCCAGCAGTAGGACAGGGTGGACGAGTGAAGCTTTCTTT. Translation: CASSRTGWTSEAFF.